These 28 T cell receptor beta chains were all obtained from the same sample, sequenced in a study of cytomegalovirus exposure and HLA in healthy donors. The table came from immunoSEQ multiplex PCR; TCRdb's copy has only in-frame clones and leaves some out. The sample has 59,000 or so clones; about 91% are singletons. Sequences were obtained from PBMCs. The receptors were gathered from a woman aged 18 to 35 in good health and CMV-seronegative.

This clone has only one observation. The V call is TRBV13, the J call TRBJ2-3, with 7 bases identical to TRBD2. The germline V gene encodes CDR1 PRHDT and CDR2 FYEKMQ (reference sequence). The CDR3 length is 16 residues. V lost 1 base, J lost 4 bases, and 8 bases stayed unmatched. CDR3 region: CASSLEELAISDTQYF. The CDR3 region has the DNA TGTGCCAGCAGCTTAGAAGAACTAGCGATATCAGATACGCAGTATTTT.

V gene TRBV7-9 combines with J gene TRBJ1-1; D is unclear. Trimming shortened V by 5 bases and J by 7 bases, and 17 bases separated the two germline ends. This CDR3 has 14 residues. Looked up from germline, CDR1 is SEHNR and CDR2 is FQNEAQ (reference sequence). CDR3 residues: CASSRSGLFGEAFF. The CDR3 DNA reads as TGTGCCAGCAGCCGGAGTGGACTCTTTGGTGAAGCTTTCTTT.

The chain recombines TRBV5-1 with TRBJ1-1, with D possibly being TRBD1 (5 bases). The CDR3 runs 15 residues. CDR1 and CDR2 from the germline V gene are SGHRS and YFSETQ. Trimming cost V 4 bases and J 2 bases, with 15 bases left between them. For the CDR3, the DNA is TGCGCCAGCAGCCCGGACACCGGTATTAACACTGAAGCTTTCTTT. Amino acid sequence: CASSPDTGINTEAFF.

The CDR3 sequence: CASRAGRSSYEQYF. As DNA, the CDR3 is TGTGCCAGCAGGGCGGGACGGAGCTCCTACGAGCAGTACTTC. The chain carries TRBV6-5 and TRBJ2-7; a weak D match, TRBD2 (6 bases). The CDR3 has 14 amino acids. Germline CDR1 MNHEY, CDR2 SVGAGI. Between the trimmed V and J ends, which lost 6 bases and 0 bases, there was a span of 12 bases.

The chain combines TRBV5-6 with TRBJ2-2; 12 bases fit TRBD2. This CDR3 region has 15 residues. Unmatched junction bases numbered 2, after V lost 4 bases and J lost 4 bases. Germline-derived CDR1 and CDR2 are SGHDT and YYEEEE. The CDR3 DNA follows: TGTGCCAGCAGCCCGACTAGCGGGAGCACCGGGGAGCTGTTTTTT. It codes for CASSPTSGSTGELFF.

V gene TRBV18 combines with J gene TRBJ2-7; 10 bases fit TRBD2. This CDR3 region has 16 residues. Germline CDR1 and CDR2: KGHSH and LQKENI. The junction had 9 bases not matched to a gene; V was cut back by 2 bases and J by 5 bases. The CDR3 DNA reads TGTGCCAGCTCACCAGGGCTAGCGGGAGCTAGCGACGAGCAGTACTTC. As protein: CASSPGLAGASDEQYF. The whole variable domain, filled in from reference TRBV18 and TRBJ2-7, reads NAGVMQNPRHLVRRRGQEARLRCSPMKGHSHVYWYRQLPEEGLKFMVYLQKENIIDESGMPKERFSAEFPKEGPSILRIQQVVRGDSAAYFCASSPGLAGASDEQYFGPGTRLTVT.

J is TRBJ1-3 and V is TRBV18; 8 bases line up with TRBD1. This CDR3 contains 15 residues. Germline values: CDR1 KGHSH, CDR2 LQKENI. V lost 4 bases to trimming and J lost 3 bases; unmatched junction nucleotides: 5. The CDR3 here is CASSRGQGFGNTIYF. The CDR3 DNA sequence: TGTGCCAGCTCACGTGGACAGGGTTTTGGAAACACCATATATTTT.

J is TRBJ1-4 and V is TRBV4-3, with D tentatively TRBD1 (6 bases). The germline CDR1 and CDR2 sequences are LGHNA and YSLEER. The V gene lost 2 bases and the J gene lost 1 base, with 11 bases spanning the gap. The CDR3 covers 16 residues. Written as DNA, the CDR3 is TGCGCCAGCAGCCAATCAGGGGTGCGAACTAATGAAAAACTGTTTTTT. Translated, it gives CASSQSGVRTNEKLFF.

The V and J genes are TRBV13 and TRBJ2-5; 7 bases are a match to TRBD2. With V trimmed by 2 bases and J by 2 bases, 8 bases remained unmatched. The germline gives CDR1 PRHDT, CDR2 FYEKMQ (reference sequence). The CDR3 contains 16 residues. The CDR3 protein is CASSLTLAEAQETQYF. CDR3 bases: TGTGCCAGCAGCTTAACGCTAGCGGAGGCGCAAGAGACCCAGTACTTC.

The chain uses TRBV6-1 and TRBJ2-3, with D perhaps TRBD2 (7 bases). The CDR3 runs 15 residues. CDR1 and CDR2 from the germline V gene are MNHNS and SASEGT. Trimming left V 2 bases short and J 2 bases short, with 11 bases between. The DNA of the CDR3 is TGTGCCAGCAGTGAAAGGCGGGGGCTCACAGATACGCAGTATTTT. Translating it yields CASSERRGLTDTQYF.

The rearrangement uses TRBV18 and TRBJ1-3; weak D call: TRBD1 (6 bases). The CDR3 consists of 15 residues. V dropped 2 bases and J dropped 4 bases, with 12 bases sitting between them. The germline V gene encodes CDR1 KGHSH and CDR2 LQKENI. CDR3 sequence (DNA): TGTGCCAGCTCACCAGCGGGGGGCGCGGGAAACACCATATATTTT. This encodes CASSPAGGAGNTIYF. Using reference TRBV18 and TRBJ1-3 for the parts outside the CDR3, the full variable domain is NAGVMQNPRHLVRRRGQEARLRCSPMKGHSHVYWYRQLPEEGLKFMVYLQKENIIDESGMPKERFSAEFPKEGPSILRIQQVVRGDSAAYFCASSPAGGAGNTIYFGEGSWLTVV.

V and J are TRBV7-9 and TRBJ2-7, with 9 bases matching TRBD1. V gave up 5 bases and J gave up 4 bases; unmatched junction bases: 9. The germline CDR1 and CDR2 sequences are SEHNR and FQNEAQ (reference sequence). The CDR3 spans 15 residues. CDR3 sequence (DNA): TGTGCCAGCAGCGCTCGGACAGGGGTCGCTTACGAGCAGTACTTC. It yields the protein CASSARTGVAYEQYF.

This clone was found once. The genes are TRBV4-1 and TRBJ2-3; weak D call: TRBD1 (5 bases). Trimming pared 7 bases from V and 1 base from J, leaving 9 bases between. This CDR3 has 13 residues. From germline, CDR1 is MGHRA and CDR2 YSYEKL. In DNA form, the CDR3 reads TGCGCCAGCAAAGTACAGGGCACAGATACGCAGTATTTT. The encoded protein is CASKVQGTDTQYF.

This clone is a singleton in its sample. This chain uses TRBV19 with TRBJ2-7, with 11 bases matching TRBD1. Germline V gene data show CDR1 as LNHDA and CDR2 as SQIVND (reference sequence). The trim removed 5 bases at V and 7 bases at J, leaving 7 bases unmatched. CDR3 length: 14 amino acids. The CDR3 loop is CASSPRTGGWEQYF. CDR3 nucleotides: TGTGCCAGTAGTCCAAGGACAGGGGGCTGGGAGCAGTACTTC.

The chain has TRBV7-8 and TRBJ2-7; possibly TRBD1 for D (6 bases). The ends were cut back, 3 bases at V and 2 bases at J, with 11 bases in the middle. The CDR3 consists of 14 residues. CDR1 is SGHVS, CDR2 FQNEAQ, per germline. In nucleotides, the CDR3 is TGTGCCAGCAGCTTTGGGGACAAGACCTACGAGCAGTACTTC. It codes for CASSFGDKTYEQYF.

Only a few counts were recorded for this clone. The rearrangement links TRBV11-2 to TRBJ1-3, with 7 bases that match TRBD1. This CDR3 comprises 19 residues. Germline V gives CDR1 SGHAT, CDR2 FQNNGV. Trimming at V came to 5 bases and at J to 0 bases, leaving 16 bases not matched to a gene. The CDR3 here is CASSPWGDSLFSSGNTIYF. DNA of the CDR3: TGTGCCAGCAGCCCATGGGGGGACAGTTTATTCAGCTCTGGAAACACCATATATTTT.

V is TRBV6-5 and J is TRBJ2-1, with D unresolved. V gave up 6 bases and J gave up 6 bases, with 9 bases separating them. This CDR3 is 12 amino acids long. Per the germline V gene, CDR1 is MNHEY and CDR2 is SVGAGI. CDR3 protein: CASRDSLNEQFF. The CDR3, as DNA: TGTGCCAGCAGAGACTCCCTCAATGAGCAGTTCTTC.

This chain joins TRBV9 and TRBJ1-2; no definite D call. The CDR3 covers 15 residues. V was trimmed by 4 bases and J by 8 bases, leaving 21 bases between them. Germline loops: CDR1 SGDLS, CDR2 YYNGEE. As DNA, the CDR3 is TGTGCCAGCAGCCCTCGAGGGTCGCCGGTCTTCGGCTACACCTTC. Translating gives CASSPRGSPVFGYTF.

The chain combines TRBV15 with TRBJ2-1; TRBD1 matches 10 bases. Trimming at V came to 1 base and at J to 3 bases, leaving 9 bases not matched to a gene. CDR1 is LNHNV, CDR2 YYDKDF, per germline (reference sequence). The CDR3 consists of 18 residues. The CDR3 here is CATSRAFGGTGDYNEQFF. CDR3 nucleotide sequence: TGTGCCACCAGCAGAGCCTTTGGAGGGACAGGGGACTACAATGAGCAGTTCTTC.

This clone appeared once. This CDR3 reads CASRWGVAGYNEQFF. CDR3 nucleotides: TGTGCCAGCAGGTGGGGGGTAGCGGGTTACAATGAGCAGTTCTTC. The chain links TRBV2 to TRBJ2-1; 7 bases line up with TRBD2. The length of the CDR3 is 15 residues. The trim removed 6 bases at V and 4 bases at J, leaving 9 bases unmatched. Per the germline V gene, CDR1 is SNHLY and CDR2 is FYNNEI.

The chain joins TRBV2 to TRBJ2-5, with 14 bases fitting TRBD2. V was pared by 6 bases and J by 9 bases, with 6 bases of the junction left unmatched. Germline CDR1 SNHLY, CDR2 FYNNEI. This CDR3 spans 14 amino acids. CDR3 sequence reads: CASSPGLAGVSQYF. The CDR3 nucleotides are TGTGCCAGCAGCCCGGGACTAGCGGGGGTGTCCCAGTACTTC.

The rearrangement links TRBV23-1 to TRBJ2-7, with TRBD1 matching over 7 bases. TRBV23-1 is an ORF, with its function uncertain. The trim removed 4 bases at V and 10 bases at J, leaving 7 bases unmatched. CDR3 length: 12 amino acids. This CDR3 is CASSPLGGPQYF. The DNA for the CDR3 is TGCGCCAGCAGTCCCCTAGGGGGCCCCCAGTACTTC.

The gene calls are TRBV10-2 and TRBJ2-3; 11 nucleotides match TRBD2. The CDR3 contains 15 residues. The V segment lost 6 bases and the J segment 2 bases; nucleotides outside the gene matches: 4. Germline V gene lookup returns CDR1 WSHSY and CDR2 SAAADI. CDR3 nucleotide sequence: TGCGCCAGCAGCGGGACTAGCGGACTCACAGATACGCAGTATTTT. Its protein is CASSGTSGLTDTQYF.

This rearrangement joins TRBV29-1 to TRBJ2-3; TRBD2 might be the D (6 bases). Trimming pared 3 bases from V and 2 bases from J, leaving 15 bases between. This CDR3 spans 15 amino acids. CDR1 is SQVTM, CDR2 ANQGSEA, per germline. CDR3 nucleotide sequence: TGCAGCGTTGAGGAGCTAGCGTCTACCACAGATACGCAGTATTTT. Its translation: CSVEELASTTDTQYF.

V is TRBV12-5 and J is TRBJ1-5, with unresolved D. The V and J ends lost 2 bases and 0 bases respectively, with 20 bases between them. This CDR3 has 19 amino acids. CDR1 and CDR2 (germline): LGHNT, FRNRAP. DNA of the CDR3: TGTGCTAGTGGTTTGCCCACGATAGGAGGAGTCTATAGCAATCAGCCCCAGCATTTT. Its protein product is CASGLPTIGGVYSNQPQHF. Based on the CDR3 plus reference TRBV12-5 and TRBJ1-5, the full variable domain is DARVTQTPRHKVTEMGQEVTMRCQPILGHNTVFWYRQTMMQGLELLAYFRNRAPLDDSGMPKDRFSAEMPDATLATLKIQPSEPRDSAVYFCASGLPTIGGVYSNQPQHFGDGTRLSIL.

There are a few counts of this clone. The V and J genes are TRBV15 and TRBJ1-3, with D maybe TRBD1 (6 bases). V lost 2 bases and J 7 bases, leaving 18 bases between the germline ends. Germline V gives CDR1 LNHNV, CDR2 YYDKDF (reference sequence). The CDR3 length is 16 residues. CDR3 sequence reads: CATSRRQAGVRNTIYF. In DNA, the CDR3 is TGTGCCACCAGCAGACGACAGGCAGGGGTTAGGAACACCATATATTTT.

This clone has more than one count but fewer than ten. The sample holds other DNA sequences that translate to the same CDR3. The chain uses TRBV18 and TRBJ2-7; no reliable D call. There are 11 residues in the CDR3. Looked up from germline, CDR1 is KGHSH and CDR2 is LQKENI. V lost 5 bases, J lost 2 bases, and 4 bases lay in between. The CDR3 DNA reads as TGTGCCAGCTCATCTGCCTACGAGCAGTACTTC. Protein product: CASSSAYEQYF.

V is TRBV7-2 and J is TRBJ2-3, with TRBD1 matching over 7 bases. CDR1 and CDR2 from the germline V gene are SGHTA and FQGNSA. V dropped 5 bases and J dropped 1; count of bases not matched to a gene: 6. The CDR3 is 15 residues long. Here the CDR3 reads CASSKWTGRTDTQYF. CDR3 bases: TGTGCCAGCAGCAAATGGACAGGACGCACAGATACGCAGTATTTT.